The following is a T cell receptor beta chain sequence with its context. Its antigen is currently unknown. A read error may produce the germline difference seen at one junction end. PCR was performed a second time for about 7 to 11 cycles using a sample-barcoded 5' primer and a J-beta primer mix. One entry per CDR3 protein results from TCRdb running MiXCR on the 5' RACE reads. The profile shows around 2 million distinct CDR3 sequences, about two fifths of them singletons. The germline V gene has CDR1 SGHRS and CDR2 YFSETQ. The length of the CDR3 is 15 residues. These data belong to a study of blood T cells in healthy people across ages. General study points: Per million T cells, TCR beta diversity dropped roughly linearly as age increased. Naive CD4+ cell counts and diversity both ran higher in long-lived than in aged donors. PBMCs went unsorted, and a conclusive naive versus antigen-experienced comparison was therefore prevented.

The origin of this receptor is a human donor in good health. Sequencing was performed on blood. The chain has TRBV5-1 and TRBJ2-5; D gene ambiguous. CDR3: CASSKRLQYQGTQYF. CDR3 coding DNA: TGCGCCAGCAGCAAGCGACTGCAGTACCAAGGGACCCAGTACTTC.